A single sample is the source of the 2 T cell receptor beta chains below, sequenced in a study of response to subunit inactivated influenza vaccine. TCRdb fed the RT-PCR reads into MiXCR, producing one record per CDR3 protein. The sample gives hundreds of thousands of distinct CDR3 sequences, 12% to 15% of which show up once; less than 9% is in the top ten. This material consisted of PBMCs from blood, taken 14 to 15 days before vaccination. The receptors were gathered from a man aged 50-59 years who received an inactivated influenza vaccine.

The J gene is TRBJ2-5, the V gene TRBV7-2; 10 bases map to TRBD1. V shed 2 bases and J 5 bases; nucleotides not matched to a gene: 8. The CDR3 has 16 amino acids. Germline V gene sequence: CDR1 SGHTA, CDR2 FQGNSA. CDR3 DNA sequence: TGTGCCAGCAGCTTATTAATGGGACAGGGGTTCGAGACCCAGTACTTC. It specifies CASSLLMGQGFETQYF.

The chain recombines TRBV4-1 with TRBJ2-5, with unresolved D. Between the trimmed V and J ends, which lost 1 base and 4 bases, there was a span of 7 bases. This CDR3 is 13 amino acids long. Germline V gene data show CDR1 as MGHRA and CDR2 as YSYEKL. CDR3 bases: TGCGCCAGCAGCCAAGGACCCATAGAGACCCAGTACTTC. This gives the protein CASSQGPIETQYF.